The T cell receptor beta chain described here comes from a study of beta chain features in type 1 diabetes. With V trimmed by 8 bases and J by 5 bases, 18 bases remained unmatched. The CDR3 runs to 15 residues. CDR1 is GTSNPN and CDR2 is SVGIG in the germline V gene (reference sequence). To note about this clone: Its antigen is still unknown.

Naive, central memory, regulatory and stem cell-like memory cells within the CD4+ compartment were sorted using CD45RO/CCR7/CD25/CD127/CD95/CD27. Sorted cells reached over 95% purity in every population. Reverse transcribing all isolated RNA meant expressed TCRB transcripts were sequenced. Profiled with immunoSEQ multiplex PCR; TCRdb holds only in-frame clones, not every one. The top ten hold about 0.07% of the sample, which has about 110,000 clones, approximately 39% seen once. Study results and caveats: The study found moderately but significantly shorter TCRB CDR3s in all four CD4+ subsets of Type 1 diabetes patients. Patients with type 1 diabetes showed fewer VDJ junction insertions and more deletions.

The clonotype originates from a woman between 18 and 29 years old in good health. The material sequenced was stem cell memory CD4+ T cells from blood. The chain uses TRBV30 and TRBJ2-7; TRBD2 agrees at 7 bases. The CDR3 spells CARTSSSGRWDEQYF. The CDR3 nucleotides read TGTGCCCGGACTTCTTCTAGCGGTCGTTGGGACGAGCAGTACTTC. Full variable domain (remainder filled in from reference TRBV30 and TRBJ2-7): SQTIHQWPATLVQPVGSPLSLECTVEGTSNPNLYWYRQAAGRGLQLLFYSVGIGQISSEVPQNLSASRPQDRQFILSSKKLLLSDSGFYLCARTSSSGRWDEQYFGPGTRLTVT.